The clone carrying this TCR beta chain has only a few counts. Its target is unknown. The repertoire was sequenced with immunoSEQ multiplex PCR; TCRdb's copy has only in-frame clones and lacks some. The data show tens of thousands of clones, with 67% seen just once and nearly 5.5% held by the top ten. Trimming removed 0 bases from V and 9 bases from J, with 15 bases in between. The CDR3 runs 15 residues. Germline CDR1 LGHDT, CDR2 YNNKEL (reference sequence). These data originate in a study of vaccination effects on CD4 cells after COVID-19. Background on the study: As their vaccination, participants received two doses of either BNT162b2 or mRNA-1273.

The culture ran for around 10 days before CD4+ T cells were isolated. Study outcomes and limitations: Clones that were induced by infection or by vaccine showed marked contraction late after vaccination.

Sequencing used CD4+ T cells from PBMCs cultured without peptide, obtained before COVID-19 vaccination. The V gene is TRBV3-1 (or the pseudogene TRBV3-2), the J gene TRBJ2-1; the D gene could be TRBD1 or TRBD2 (5 bases each). The sequence came from a human donor who received a COVID-19 vaccine. CDR3 bases: TGTGCCAGCAGCCAAGATTACGGGGCAGGAGGTGAGCAGTTCTTC. As protein: CASSQDYGAGGEQFF.